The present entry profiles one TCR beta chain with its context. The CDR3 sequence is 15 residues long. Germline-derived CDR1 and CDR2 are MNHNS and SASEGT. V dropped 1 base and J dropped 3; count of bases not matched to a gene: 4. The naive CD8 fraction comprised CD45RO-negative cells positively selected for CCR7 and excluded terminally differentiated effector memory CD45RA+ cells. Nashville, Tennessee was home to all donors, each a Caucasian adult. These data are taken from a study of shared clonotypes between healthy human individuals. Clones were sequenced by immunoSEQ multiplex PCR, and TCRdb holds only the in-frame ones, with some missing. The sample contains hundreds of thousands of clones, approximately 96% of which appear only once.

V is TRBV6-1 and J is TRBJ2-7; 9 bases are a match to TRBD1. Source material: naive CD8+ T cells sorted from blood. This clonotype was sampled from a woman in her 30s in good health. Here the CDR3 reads CASSEGTGVLYEQYF. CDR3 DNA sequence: TGTGCCAGCAGTGAAGGGACAGGGGTCCTCTACGAGCAGTACTTC.